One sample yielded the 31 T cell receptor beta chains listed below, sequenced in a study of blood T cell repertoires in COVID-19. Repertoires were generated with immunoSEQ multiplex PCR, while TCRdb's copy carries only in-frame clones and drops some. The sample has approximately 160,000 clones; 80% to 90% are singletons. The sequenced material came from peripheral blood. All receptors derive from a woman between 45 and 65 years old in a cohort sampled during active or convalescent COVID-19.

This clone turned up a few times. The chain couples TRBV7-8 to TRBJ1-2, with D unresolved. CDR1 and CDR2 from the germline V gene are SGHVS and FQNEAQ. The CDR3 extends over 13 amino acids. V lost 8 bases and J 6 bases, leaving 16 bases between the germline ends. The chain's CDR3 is CASSHSREDGYTF. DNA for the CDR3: TGTGCCAGCTCCCATAGCCGAGAAGATGGCTACACCTTC.

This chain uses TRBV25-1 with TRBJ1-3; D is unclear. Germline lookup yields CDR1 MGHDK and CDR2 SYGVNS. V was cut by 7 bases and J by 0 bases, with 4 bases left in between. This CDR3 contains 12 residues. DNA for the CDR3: TGTGCCAGCACGAGCTCTGGAAACACCATATATTTT. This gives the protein CASTSSGNTIYF.

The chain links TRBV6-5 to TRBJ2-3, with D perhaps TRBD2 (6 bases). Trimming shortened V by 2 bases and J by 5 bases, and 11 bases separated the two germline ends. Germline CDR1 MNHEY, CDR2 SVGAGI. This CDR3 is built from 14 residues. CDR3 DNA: TGTGCCAGCAGTTACCGGCTGCGGGGAGATACGCAGTATTTT. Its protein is CASSYRLRGDTQYF.

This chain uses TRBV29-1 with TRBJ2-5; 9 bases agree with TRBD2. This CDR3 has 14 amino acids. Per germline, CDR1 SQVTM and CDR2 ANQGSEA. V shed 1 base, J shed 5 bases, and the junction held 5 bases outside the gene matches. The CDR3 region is CSVEVAGVRETQYF. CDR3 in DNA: TGCAGCGTTGAAGTAGCGGGGGTCCGGGAGACCCAGTACTTC.

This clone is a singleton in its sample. The chain's CDR3 is CASSFPGTGLSPPDTQYF. The CDR3 coding sequence is TGTGCCAGCAGTTTCCCCGGGACAGGGTTGTCCCCCCCTGATACGCAGTATTTT. J is TRBJ2-3 and V is TRBV27, with TRBD1 matching 9 bases. The CDR3 is 18 amino acids. CDR1 and CDR2 (germline): MNHEY, SMNVEV (reference sequence). V was pared by 3 bases and J by 6 bases, with 16 bases of the junction left unmatched.

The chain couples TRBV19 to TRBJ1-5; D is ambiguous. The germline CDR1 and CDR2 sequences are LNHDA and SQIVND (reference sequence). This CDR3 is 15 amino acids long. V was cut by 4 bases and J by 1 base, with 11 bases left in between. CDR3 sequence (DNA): TGTGCCAGTAGTAGACTTTTTCAGAGCAATCAGCCCCAGCATTTT. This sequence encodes CASSRLFQSNQPQHF.

The CDR3 is CASSQSNRGETGELFF. The CDR3 nucleotides read TGCGCCAGCAGTCAAAGCAACAGGGGGGAAACCGGGGAGCTGTTTTTT. This rearrangement joins TRBV23-1 to TRBJ2-2, with 8 positions matching TRBD1. TRBV23-1 is labeled an ORF, and its function is uncertain. With V trimmed by 2 bases and J by 5 bases, 7 bases remained unmatched. The CDR3 has 16 amino acids.

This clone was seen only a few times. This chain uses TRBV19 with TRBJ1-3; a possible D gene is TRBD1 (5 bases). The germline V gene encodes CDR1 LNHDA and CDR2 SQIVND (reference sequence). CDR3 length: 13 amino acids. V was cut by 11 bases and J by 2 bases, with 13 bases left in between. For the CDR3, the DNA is TGTGCCGGGGGGTTTAGCACTGGAAACACCATATATTTT. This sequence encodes CAGGFSTGNTIYF.

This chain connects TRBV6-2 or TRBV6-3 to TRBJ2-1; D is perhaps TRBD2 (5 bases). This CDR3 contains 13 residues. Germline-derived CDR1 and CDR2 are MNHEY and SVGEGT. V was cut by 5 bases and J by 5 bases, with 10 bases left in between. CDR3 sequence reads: CASSQPGNNEQFF. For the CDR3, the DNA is TGTGCCAGCAGTCAACCGGGGAACAATGAGCAGTTCTTC.

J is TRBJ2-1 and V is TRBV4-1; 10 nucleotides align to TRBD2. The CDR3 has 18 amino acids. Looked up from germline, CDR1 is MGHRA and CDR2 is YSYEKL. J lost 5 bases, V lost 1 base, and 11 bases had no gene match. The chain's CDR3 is CASSQGLRLAGADNEQFF. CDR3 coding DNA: TGCGCCAGCAGCCAAGGGTTACGGCTAGCGGGGGCGGACAATGAGCAGTTCTTC.

The CDR3 is CASGFGGGGGETQYF. The CDR3 coding sequence is TGTGCTAGTGGTTTTGGAGGGGGCGGCGGGGAGACCCAGTACTTC. This chain connects TRBV12-5 to TRBJ2-5; TRBD1 is a possible D gene (7 bases). The germline V gene encodes CDR1 LGHNT and CDR2 FRNRAP. This CDR3 has 15 amino acids. Trimming stripped 3 bases from V and 5 bases from J, with 16 bases between.

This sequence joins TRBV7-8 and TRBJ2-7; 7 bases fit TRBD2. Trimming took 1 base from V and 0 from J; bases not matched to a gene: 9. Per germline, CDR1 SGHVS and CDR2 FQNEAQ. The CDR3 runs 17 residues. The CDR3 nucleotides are TGTGCCAGCAGCTTAGGGAGCGGGGCCGATTTCTCCTACGAGCAGTACTTC. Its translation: CASSLGSGADFSYEQYF.

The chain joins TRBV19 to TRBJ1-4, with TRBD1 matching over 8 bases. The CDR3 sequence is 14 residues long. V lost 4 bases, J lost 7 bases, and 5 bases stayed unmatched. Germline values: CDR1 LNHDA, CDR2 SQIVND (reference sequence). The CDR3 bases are TGTGCCAGTAGTAGTCAGGGGGCGGGTGAAAAACTGTTTTTT. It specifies CASSSQGAGEKLFF.

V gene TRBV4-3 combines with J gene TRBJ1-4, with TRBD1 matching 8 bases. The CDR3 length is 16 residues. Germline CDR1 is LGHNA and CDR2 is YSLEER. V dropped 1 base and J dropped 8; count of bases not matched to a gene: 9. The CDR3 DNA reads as TGCGCCAGCAGCCAAGCGTCCGACAGGGGTGAGGAAAAACTGTTTTTT. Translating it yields CASSQASDRGEEKLFF.

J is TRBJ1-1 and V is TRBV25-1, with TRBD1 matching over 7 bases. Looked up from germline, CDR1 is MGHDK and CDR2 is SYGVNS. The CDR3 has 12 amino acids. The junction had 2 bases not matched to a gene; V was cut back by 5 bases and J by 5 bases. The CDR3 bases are TGTGCCAGCAGTTTACAGGGGACTGAAGCTTTCTTT. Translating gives CASSLQGTEAFF.

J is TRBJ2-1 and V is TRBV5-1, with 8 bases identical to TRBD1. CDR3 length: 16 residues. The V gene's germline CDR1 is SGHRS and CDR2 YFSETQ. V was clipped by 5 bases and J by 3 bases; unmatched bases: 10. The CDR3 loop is CASRDREYHNYNEQFF. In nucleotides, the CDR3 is TGCGCCAGCAGGGACAGGGAATATCATAACTACAATGAGCAGTTCTTC.

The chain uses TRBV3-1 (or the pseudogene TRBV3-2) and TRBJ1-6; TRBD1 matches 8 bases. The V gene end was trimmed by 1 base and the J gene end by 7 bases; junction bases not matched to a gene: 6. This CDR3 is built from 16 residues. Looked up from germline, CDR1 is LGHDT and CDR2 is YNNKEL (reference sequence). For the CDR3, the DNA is TGTGCCAGCAGCCAAGGCTCAGGGGGCTGGAATTCACCCCTCCACTTT. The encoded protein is CASSQGSGGWNSPLHF.

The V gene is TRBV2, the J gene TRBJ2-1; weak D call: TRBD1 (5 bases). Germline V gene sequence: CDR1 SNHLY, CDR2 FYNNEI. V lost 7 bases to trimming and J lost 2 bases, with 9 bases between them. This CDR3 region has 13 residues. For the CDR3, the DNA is TGTGCCAGCACAGGGTCCACCTACAATGAGCAGTTCTTC. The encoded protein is CASTGSTYNEQFF.

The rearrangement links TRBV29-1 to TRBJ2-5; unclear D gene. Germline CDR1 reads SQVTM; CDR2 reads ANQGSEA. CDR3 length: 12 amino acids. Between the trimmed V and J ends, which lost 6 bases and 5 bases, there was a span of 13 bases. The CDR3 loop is CSVGAEWETQYF. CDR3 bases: TGCAGCGTCGGTGCGGAGTGGGAGACCCAGTACTTC. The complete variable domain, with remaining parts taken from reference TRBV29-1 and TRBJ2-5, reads SAVISQKPSRDICQRGTSLTIQCQVDSQVTMMFWYRQQPGQSLTLIATANQGSEATYESGFVIDKFPISRPNLTFSTLTVSNMSPEDSSIYLCSVGAEWETQYFGPGTRLLVL.

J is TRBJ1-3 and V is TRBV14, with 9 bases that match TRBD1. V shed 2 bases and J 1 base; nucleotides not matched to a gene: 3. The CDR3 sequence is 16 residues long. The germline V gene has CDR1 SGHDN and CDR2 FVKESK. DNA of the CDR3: TGTGCCAGCAGCCAAACGGGACAGGGATCTGGAAACACCATATATTTT. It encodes CASSQTGQGSGNTIYF.

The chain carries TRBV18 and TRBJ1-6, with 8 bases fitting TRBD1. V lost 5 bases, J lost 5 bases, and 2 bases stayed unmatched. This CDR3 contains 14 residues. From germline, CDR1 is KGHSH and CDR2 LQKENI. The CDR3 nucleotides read TGTGCCAGCTCATCACAGGGGGATAATTCACCCCTCCACTTT. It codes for CASSSQGDNSPLHF.

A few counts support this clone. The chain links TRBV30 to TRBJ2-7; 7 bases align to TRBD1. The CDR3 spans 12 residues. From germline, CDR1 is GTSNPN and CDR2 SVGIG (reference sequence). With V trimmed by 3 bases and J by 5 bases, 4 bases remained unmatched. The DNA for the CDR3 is TGTGCCTGGAGATCCGACAGGGACGAGCAGTACTTC. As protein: CAWRSDRDEQYF. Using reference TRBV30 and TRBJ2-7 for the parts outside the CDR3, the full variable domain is SQTIHQWPATLVQPVGSPLSLECTVEGTSNPNLYWYRQAAGRGLQLLFYSVGIGQISSEVPQNLSASRPQDRQFILSSKKLLLSDSGFYLCAWRSDRDEQYFGPGTRLTVT.

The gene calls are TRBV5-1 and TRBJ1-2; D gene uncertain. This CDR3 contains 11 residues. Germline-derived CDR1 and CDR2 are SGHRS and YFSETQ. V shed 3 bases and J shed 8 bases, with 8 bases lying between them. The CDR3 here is CASSSNIGYTF. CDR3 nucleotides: TGCGCCAGCAGCTCAAACATCGGCTACACCTTC. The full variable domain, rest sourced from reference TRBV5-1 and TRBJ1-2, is KAGVTQTPRYLIKTRGQQVTLSCSPISGHRSVSWYQQTPGQGLQFLFEYFSETQRNKGNFPGRFSGRQFSNSRSEMNVSTLELGDSALYLCASSSNIGYTFGSGTRLTVV.

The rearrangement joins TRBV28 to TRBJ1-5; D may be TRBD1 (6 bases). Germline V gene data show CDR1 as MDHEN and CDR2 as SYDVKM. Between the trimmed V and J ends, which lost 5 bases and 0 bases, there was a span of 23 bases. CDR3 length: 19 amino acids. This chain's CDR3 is CASSPTRVQGPYSNQPQHF. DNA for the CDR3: TGTGCCAGCAGTCCGACCCGCGTACAGGGACCTTATAGCAATCAGCCCCAGCATTTT.

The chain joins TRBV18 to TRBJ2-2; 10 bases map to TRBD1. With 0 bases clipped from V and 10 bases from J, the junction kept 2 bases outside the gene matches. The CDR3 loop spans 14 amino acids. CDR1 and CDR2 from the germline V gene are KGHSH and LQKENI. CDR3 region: CASSPPGQGLELFF. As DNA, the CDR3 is TGTGCCAGCTCACCACCGGGACAGGGGCTGGAGCTGTTTTTT.

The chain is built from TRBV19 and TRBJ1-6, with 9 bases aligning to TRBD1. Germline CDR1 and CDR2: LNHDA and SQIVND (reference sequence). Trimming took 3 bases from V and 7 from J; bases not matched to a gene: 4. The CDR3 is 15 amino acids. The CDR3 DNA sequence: TGTGCCAGTAGTATCTCCGGACAGGGGAATTCACCCCTCCACTTT. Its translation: CASSISGQGNSPLHF.

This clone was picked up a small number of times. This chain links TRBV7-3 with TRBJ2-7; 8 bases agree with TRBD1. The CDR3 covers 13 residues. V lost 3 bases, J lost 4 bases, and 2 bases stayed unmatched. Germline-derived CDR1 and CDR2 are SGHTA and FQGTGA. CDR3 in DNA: TGTGCCAGCAGCTTGGGACAGGAGTACGAGCAGTACTTC. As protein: CASSLGQEYEQYF. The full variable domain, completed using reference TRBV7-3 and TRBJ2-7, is GAGVSQTPSNKVTEKGKYVELRCDPISGHTALYWYRQSLGQGPEFLIYFQGTGAADDSGLPNDRFFAVRPEGSVSTLKIQRTERGDSAVYLCASSLGQEYEQYFGPGTRLTVT.

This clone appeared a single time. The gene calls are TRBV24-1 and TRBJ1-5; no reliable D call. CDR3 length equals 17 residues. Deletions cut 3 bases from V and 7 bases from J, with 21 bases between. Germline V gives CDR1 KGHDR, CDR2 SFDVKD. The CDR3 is CATSDQPPSGRRQPQHF. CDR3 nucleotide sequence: TGTGCCACCAGTGATCAACCCCCCTCGGGGAGGAGGCAGCCCCAGCATTTT.

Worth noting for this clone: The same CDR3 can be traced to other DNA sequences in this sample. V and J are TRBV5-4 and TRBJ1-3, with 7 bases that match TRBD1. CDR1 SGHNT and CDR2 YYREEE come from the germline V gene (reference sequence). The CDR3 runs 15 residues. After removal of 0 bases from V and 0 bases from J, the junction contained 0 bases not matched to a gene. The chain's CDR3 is CASSLDRGSGNTIYF. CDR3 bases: TGTGCCAGCAGCTTGGACAGGGGCTCTGGAAACACCATATATTTT.

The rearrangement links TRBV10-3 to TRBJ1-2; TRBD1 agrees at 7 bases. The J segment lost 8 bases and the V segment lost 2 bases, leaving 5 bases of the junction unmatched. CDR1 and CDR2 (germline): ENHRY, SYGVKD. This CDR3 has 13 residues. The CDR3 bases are TGTGCCATCAGTGAGGACAGGGTAGGAGGCTACACCTTC. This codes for CAISEDRVGGYTF.

In nucleotides, the CDR3 is TGTGCCAGCAGCTTATGGGACAGTTACAACACTGAAGCTTTCTTT. This sequence encodes CASSLWDSYNTEAFF. The chain recombines TRBV13 with TRBJ1-1, with TRBD1 identical over 7 bases. V was pared by 2 bases and J by 2 bases, with 5 bases of the junction left unmatched. Germline CDR1 and CDR2: PRHDT and FYEKMQ (reference sequence). The CDR3 extends over 15 amino acids.